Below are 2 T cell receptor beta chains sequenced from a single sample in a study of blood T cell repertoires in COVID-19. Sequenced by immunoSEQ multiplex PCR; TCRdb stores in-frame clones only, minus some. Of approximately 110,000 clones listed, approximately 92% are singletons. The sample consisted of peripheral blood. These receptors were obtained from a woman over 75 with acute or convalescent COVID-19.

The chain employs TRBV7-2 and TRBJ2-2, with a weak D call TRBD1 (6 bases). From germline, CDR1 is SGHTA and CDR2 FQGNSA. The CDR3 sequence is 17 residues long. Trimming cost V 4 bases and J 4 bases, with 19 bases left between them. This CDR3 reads CASSWSGWDTPTGELFF. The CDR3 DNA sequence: TGTGCCAGCAGCTGGAGTGGGTGGGACACACCCACCGGGGAGCTGTTTTTT.

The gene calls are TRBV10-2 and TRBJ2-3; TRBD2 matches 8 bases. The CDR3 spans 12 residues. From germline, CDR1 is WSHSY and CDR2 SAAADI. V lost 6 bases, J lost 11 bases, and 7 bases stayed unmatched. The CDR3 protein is CASRSSGEGQYF. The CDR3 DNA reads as TGCGCCAGCAGGAGTAGCGGGGAAGGGCAGTATTTT.